This TCR beta chain was retrieved from a study of T cells in Graves' hyperthyroidism and ophthalmopathy. The investigators amplified TCR beta CDR3 regions from RNA transcripts. HTBI primers drove first-round RT-PCR of the TCR CDR3. MiXCR was run by TCRdb on the multiplex PCR reads, yielding one entry per CDR3 protein. The table records hundreds of thousands of distinct CDR3 sequences, about 14% of them present only once. CDR3 length equals 14 residues. Worth noting for this clonotype: A much bigger clone sits one base away, suggesting this may be a read error.

The source is a woman aged 45 to 65 with Graves' ophthalmopathy. The sequencing sample was made of blood. The V call is TRBV12-3 or TRBV12-4, the J call TRBJ2-2; the D gene could be TRBD1 or TRBD2 (5 bases each). CDR3 loop: CASSLYRGSGEPFF. The CDR3 DNA follows: TGTGCCAGCAGTTTGTATCGGGGCTCCGGGGAGCCGTTTTTT.